The 9 T cell receptor beta chains below were found in one sample sequenced in a study of blood T cell repertoires in COVID-19. Sequencing was performed with immunoSEQ multiplex PCR; in TCRdb, only in-frame clones are kept and a portion is missing. The sample contains 300,000 or so clones, 87% of which appear only once. Sequencing input: peripheral blood. The receptors stem from a man aged 45 to 65 with active or convalescent COVID-19.

The V call is TRBV2, the J call TRBJ2-6, with 12 bases matching TRBD2. V dropped 6 bases and J dropped 2; count of bases not matched to a gene: 8. Germline V gives CDR1 SNHLY, CDR2 FYNNEI. This CDR3 contains 18 residues. CDR3 sequence reads: CASRARLAGVTGANVLTF. Written as DNA, the CDR3 is TGTGCCAGCAGGGCCCGACTAGCGGGAGTCACTGGGGCCAACGTCCTGACTTTC.

The chain uses TRBV9 and TRBJ1-4; the D is unclear. V was cut by 0 bases and J by 8 bases, with 8 bases left in between. CDR1 is SGDLS and CDR2 is YYNGEE in the germline V gene. The length of the CDR3 is 13 residues. CDR3 sequence: CASSVDLREKLFF. CDR3 in DNA: TGTGCCAGCAGCGTAGATTTGCGAGAAAAACTGTTTTTT.

The J gene is TRBJ2-7, the V gene TRBV2; 8 nucleotides agree with TRBD1. CDR1 is SNHLY, CDR2 FYNNEI, per germline. This CDR3 is built from 13 residues. V lost 6 bases and J lost 0; bases outside the gene matches: 1. The CDR3 sequence is CASRTGVSYEQYF. In DNA form, the CDR3 reads TGTGCCAGCAGGACAGGGGTCTCCTACGAGCAGTACTTC.

This clone was observed a single time. The chain joins TRBV11-2 to TRBJ1-1; D is possibly TRBD1 (5 bases). The CDR3 has 13 amino acids. The ends were cut back, 5 bases at V and 3 bases at J, with 10 bases in the middle. The germline V gene has CDR1 SGHAT and CDR2 FQNNGV. CDR3 protein: CASSVQGDTEAFF. The CDR3 DNA reads TGTGCCAGCAGCGTACAAGGGGACACTGAAGCTTTCTTT.

The gene calls are TRBV3-1 (or the pseudogene TRBV3-2) and TRBJ2-1, with D perhaps matching TRBD2 (5 bases). CDR1 and CDR2 (germline): LGHDT, YNNKEL (reference sequence). The CDR3 spans 16 residues. Trimming took 1 base from V and 4 from J, leaving 14 bases between them. The CDR3 nucleotides are TGTGCCAGCAGCCAAGGGACCCCGGGATGGTACAATGAGCAGTTCTTC. Residues: CASSQGTPGWYNEQFF.

Here the CDR3 DNA reads TGTGCCAGCAGCTTAGCGGCAGGGAATGAAAAACTGTTTTTT. Translation gives CASSLAAGNEKLFF. The chain recombines TRBV7-9 with TRBJ1-4, with D perhaps matching TRBD1 (5 bases). Germline V CDR1 and CDR2: SEHNR, FQNEAQ (reference sequence). V dropped 0 bases and J dropped 5 bases, with 7 bases sitting between them. This CDR3 has 14 amino acids.

V usage is TRBV10-3 and J usage is TRBJ2-3; 9 bases map to TRBD2. Germline V gene sequence: CDR1 ENHRY, CDR2 SYGVKD. V shed 3 bases, J shed 3 bases, and the junction held 4 bases outside the gene matches. The CDR3 has 15 residues. The DNA of the CDR3 is TGTGCCATCAGTGATCAGCGGGGGGAGACAGATACGCAGTATTTT. Residues: CAISDQRGETDTQYF.

The genes are TRBV10-3 and TRBJ2-7; 7 nucleotides align to TRBD1. The germline V gene encodes CDR1 ENHRY and CDR2 SYGVKD. Trimming removed 3 bases from V and 2 bases from J; junction bases left unmatched: 7. The CDR3 spans 15 residues. CDR3 loop: CAISDTGANPYEQYF. The DNA of the CDR3 is TGTGCCATCAGTGACACAGGGGCTAATCCCTACGAGCAGTACTTC.

The rearrangement uses TRBV6-6 and TRBJ2-5; 10 bases match TRBD1. Germline CDR1 is MNHNY and CDR2 is SVGAGI (reference sequence). The CDR3 runs to 14 residues. The V and J ends lost 0 bases and 5 bases, in that order; junction bases with no gene match: 0. The CDR3 sequence: CASSYSDRGETQYF. Here the CDR3 DNA reads TGTGCCAGCAGTTACTCGGACAGGGGGGAGACCCAGTACTTC.